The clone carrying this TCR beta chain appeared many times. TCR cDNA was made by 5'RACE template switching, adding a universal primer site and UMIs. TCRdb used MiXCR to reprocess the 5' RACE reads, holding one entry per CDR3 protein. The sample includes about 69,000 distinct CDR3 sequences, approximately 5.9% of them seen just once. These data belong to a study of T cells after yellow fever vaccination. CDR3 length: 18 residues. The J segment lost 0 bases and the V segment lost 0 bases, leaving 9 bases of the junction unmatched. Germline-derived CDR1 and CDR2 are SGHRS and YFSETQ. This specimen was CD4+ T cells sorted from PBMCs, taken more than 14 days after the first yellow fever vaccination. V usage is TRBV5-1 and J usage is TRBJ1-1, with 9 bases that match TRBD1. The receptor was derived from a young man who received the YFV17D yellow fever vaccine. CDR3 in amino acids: CASSLVNTGGLLNTEAFF. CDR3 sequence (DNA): TGCGCCAGCAGCTTGGTAAATACAGGGGGCCTCCTGAACACTGAAGCTTTCTTT.